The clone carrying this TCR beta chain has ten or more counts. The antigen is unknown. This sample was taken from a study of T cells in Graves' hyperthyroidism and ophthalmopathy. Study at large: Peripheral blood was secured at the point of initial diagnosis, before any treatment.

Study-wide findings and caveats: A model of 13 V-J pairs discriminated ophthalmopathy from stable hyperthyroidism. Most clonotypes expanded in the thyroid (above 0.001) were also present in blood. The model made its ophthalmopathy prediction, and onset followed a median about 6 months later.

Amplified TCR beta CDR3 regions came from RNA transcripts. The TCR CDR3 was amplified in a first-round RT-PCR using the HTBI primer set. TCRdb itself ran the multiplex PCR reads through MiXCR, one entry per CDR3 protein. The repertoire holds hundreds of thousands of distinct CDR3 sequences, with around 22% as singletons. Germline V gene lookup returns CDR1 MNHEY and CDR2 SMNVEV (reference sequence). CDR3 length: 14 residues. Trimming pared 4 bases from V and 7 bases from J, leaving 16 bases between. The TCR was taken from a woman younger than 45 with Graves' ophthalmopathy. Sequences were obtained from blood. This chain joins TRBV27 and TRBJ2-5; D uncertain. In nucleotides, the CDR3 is TGTGCCAGCAGTTCCCCCGGTTCAACGGTGACCCAGTACTTC. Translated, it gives CASSSPGSTVTQYF.